This T cell receptor beta chain was observed in a study of cytomegalovirus exposure and HLA in healthy donors. Comment on this clone: The antigen remains unidentified.

Germline trimming cut 4 bases from V and 8 bases from J; bases unmatched to any gene: 7. Germline CDR1 is MNHEY and CDR2 is SVGAGI. The CDR3 runs 14 residues. Study conclusions and caveats: A later analysis found most CMV-associated TCR beta chains apparently HLA-restricted.

With 60 Vbeta and 13 Jbeta primers, the PCR was carried out. Sequencing was performed with immunoSEQ multiplex PCR; in TCRdb, only in-frame clones are kept and a portion is missing. The table includes roughly 220,000 clones, 80% to 85% detected once. The chain joins TRBV6-5 to TRBJ1-2; 10 positions agree with TRBD1. This TCR was sampled from a middle-aged woman in good health and CMV-seronegative. The sequenced material came from PBMCs. CDR3 sequence (DNA): TGTGCCAGCAGTTCGACCGGGACAGGGGACGGCTACACCTTC. This encodes CASSSTGTGDGYTF.